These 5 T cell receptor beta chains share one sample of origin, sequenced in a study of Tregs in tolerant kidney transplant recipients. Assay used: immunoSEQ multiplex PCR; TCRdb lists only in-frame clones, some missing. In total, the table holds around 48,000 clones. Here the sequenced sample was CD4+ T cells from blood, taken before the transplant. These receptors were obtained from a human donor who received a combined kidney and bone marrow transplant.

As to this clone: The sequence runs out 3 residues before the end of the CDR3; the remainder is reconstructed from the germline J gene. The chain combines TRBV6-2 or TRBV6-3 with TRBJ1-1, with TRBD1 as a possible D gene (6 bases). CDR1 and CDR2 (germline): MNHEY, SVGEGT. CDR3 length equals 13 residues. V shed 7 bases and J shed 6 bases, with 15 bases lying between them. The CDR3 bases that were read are TGTGCCAGCAAAGGTCCAGGGGTGTCTGAA. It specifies CASKGPGVSE. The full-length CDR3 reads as CASKGPGVSEAFF.

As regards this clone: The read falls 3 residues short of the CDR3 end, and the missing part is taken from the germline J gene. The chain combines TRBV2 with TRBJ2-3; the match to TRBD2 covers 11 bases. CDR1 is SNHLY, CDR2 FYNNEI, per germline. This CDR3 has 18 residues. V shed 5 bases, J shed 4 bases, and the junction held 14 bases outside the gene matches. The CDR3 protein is CASSPTPGTSGVPDTQYF. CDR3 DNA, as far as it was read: TGTGCCAGCAGTCCCACCCCTGGGACTAGCGGTGTGCCAGATACG. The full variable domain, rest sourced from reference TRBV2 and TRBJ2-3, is EPEVTQTPSHQVTQMGQEVILRCVPISNHLYFYWYRQILGQKVEFLVSFYNNEISEKSEIFDDQFSVERPDGSNFTLKIRSTKLEDSAMYFCASSPTPGTSGVPDTQYFGPGTRLTVL.

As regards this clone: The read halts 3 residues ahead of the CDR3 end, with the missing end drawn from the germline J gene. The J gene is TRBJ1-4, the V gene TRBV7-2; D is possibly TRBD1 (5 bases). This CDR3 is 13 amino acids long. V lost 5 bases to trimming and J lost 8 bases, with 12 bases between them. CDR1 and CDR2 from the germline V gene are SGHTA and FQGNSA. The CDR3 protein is CASSRGQNEKLFF. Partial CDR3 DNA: TGTGCCAGCAGCCGTGGACAAAACGAAAAA.

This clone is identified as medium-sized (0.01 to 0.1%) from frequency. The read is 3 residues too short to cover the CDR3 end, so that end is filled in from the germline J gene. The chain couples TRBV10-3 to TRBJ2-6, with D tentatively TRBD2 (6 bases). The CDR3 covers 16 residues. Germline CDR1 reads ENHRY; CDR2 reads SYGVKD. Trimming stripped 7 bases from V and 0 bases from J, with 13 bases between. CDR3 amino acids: CAITRQGGSGANVLTF. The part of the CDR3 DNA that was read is TGTGCCATCACTAGGCAGGGAGGCTCTGGGGCCAACGTC.

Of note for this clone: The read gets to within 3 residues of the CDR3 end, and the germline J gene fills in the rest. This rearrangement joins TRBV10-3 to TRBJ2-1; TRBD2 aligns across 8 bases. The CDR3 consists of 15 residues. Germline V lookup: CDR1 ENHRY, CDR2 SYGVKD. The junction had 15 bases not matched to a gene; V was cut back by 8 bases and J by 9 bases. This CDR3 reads CAIRPGLEVSGEQFF. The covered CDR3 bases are TGTGCCATCCGACCGGGACTAGAGGTGTCGGGTGAG.